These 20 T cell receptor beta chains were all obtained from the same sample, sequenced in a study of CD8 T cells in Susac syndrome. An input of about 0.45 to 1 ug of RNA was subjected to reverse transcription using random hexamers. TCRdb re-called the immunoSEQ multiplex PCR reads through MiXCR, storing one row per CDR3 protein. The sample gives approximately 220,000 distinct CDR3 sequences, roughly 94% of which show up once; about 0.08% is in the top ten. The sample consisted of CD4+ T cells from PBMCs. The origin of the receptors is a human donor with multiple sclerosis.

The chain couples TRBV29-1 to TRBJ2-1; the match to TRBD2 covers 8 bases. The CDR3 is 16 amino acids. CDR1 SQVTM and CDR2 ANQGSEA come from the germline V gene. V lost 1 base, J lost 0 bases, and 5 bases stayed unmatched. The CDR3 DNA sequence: TGCAGCGTTGAAGCGGGGGGGCCTATCTCCTACAATGAGCAGTTCTTC. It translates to CSVEAGGPISYNEQFF.

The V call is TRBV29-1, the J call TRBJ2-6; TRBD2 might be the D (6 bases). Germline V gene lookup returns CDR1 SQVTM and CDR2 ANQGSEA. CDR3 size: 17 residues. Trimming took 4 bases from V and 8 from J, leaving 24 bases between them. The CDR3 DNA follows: TGCAGCGTTGTAGGCCACCCGGGCAGGGAGGATACCAACGTCCTGACTTTC. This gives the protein CSVVGHPGREDTNVLTF.

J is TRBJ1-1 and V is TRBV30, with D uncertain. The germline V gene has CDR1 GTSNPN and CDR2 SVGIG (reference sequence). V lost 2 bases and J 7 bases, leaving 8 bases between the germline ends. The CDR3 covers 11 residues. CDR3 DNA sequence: TGTGCCTGGAGTCTCGGGAGTGAAGCTTTCTTT. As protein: CAWSLGSEAFF.

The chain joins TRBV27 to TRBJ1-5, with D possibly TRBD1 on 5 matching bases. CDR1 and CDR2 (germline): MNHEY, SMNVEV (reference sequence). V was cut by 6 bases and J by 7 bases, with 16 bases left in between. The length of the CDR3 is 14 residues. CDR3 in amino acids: CASRRSLTDQPQHF. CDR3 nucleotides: TGTGCCAGCAGACGATCCTTGACAGACCAGCCCCAGCATTTT.

The CDR3 loop reads CASSPAGQTGGEKLFF. Written as DNA, the CDR3 is TGTGCCAGCAGCCCCGCCGGGCAAACAGGGGGTGAAAAACTGTTTTTT. V usage is TRBV7-9 and J usage is TRBJ1-4; TRBD1 aligns across 8 bases. From germline, CDR1 is SEHNR and CDR2 FQNEAQ (reference sequence). Trimming at V came to 5 bases and at J to 7 bases, leaving 12 bases not matched to a gene. This CDR3 contains 16 residues.

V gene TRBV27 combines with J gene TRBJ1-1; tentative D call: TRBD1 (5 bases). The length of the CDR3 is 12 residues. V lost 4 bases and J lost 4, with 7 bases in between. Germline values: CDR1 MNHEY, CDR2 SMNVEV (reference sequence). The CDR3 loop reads CASSSGFTEAFF. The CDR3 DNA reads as TGTGCCAGCAGTTCAGGGTTCACTGAAGCTTTCTTT.

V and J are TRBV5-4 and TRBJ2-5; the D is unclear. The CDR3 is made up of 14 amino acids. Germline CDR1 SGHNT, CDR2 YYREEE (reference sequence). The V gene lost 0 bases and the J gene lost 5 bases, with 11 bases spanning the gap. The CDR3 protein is CASSLGIAGETQYF. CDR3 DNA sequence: TGTGCCAGCAGCTTGGGGATAGCTGGGGAGACCCAGTACTTC.

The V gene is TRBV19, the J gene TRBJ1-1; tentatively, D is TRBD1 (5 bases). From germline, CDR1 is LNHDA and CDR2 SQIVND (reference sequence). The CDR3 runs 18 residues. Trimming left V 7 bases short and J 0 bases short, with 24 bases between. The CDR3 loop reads CASKRPGPTNGMNTEAFF. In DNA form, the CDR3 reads TGTGCCAGTAAAAGGCCGGGACCGACCAACGGAATGAACACTGAAGCTTTCTTT.

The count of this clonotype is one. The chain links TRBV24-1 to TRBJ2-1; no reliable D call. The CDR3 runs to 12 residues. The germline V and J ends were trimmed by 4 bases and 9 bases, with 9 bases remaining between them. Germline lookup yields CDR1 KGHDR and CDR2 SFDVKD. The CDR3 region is CATSDTNSEQFF. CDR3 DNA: TGTGCCACCAGTGACACTAATTCTGAGCAGTTCTTC.

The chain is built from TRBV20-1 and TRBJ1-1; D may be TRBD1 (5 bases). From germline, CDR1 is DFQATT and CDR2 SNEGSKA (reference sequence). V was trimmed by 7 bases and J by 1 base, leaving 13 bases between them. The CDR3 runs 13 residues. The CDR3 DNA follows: TGCAGTGGGATAGACAGCCCGAACACTGAAGCTTTCTTT. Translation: CSGIDSPNTEAFF.

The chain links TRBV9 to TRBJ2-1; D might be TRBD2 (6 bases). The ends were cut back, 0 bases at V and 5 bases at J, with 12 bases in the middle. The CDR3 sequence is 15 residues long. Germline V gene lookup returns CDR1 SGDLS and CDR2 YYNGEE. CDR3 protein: CASSVDPGLNNEQFF. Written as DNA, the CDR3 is TGTGCCAGCAGCGTAGATCCGGGACTTAACAATGAGCAGTTCTTC.

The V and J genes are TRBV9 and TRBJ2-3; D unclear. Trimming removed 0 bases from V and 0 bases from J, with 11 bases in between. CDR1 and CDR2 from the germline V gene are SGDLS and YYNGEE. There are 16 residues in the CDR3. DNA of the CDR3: TGTGCCAGCAGCGTAGAGGGTGACTCTAGCACAGATACGCAGTATTTT. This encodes CASSVEGDSSTDTQYF.

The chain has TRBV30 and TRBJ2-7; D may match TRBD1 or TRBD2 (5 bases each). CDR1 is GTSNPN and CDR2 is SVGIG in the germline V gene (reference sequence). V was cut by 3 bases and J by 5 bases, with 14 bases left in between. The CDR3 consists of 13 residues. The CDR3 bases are TGTGCCTGGAGATACACTGGGGGAAACGAGCAGTACTTC. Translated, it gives CAWRYTGGNEQYF.

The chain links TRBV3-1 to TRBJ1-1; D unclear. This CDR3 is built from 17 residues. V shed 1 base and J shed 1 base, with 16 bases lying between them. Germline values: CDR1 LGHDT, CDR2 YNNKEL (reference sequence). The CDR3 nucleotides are TGTGCCAGCAGCCAAGTTGTCTCGGGTAACCAGAACACTGAAGCTTTCTTT. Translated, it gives CASSQVVSGNQNTEAFF.

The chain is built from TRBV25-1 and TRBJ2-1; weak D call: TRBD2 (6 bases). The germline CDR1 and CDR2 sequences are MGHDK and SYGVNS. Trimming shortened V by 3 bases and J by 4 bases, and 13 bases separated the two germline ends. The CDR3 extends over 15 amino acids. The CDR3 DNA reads TGTGCCAGCAGTGATGTAGGCGGGGAATACAATGAGCAGTTCTTC. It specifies CASSDVGGEYNEQFF.

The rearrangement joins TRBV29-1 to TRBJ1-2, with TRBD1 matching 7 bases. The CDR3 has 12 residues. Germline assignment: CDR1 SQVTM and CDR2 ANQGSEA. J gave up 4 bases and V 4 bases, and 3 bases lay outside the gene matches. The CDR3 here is CSVGQGAYGYTF. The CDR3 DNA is TGCAGCGTTGGACAGGGCGCCTATGGCTACACCTTC.

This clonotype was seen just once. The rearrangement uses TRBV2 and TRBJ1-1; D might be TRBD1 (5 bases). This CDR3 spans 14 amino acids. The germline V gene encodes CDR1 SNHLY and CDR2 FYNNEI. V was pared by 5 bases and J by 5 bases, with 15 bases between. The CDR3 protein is CASSQGVIGTEAFF. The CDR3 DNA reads TGTGCCAGCAGTCAAGGGGTGATCGGAACTGAAGCTTTCTTT. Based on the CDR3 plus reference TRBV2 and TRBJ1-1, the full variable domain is EPEVTQTPSHQVTQMGQEVILRCVPISNHLYFYWYRQILGQKVEFLVSFYNNEISEKSEIFDDQFSVERPDGSNFTLKIRSTKLEDSAMYFCASSQGVIGTEAFFGQGTRLTVV.

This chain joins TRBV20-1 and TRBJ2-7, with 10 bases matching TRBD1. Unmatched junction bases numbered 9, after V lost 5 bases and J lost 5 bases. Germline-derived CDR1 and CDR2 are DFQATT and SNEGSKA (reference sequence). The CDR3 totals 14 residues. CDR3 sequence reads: CSAGRDRGYDEQYF. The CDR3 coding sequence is TGCAGTGCTGGCCGGGACAGGGGATACGACGAGCAGTACTTC.

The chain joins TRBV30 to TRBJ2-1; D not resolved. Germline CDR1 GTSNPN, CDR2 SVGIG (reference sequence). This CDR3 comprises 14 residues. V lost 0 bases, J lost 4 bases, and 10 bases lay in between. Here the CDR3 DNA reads TGTGCCTGGAGTGTACGTGGGCGATACAATGAGCAGTTCTTC. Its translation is CAWSVRGRYNEQFF.

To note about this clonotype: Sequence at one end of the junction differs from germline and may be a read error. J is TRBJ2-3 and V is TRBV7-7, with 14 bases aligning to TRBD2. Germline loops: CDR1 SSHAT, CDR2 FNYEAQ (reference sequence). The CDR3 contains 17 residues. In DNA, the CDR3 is TGTGCTAGCAGCTCGGGACTAGCGGGGGCATCAGGGAATACGCAGTATTTT. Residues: CASSSGLAGASGNTQYF.